This T cell receptor beta chain emerged from a study of a mutant IDH1 vaccine in newly diagnosed glioma. Study at large: Previous treatment comprised radiotherapy, temozolomide, or both, mostly both.

Documented time point: week 5, during vaccination. It was 300 ug of mutant IDH1 20-mer peptide that made up each vaccine dose, given with topical imiquimod. Astrocytomas that were new, WHO grade 3 or 4, IDH1-mutant and ATRX-lost were present in the donors. CDR3 length: 14 residues. The V and J ends lost 5 bases and 4 bases, in that order; junction bases with no gene match: 4. The germline V gene has CDR1 LNHDA and CDR2 SQIVND (reference sequence). The table came from immunoSEQ multiplex PCR; TCRdb's copy has only in-frame clones and leaves some out. Found here are around 58,000 clones, around 81% of them singletons; the top ten hold about 3.2%. Study-wide findings and caveats: Changes to the top peripheral T cell clonotypes appeared unrelated to pseudoprogression.

Comment on this clone: The antigen is unknown.

The rearrangement links TRBV19 to TRBJ2-3, with 9 bases that match TRBD1. The sequences come from PBMCs, collected from a glioma patient whose treatment included an IDH1 peptide vaccine. This TCR came from a man younger than 45 with glioma. The CDR3 bases are TGTGCCAGTAGTTCAGGGACAGGGTCAGATACGCAGTATTTT. Encoded protein: CASSSGTGSDTQYF.